Given below is one T cell receptor beta chain in context. Antigen unknown. The record originates from a study of blood T cells in healthy people across ages. This CDR3 region has 12 residues. Germline lookup yields CDR1 DFQATT and CDR2 SNEGSKA (reference sequence). Between the trimmed V and J ends, which lost 5 bases and 3 bases, there was a span of 11 bases. Overall study results and limits: Researchers report that TCR beta diversity correlated strongly with naive T cell percentage. Donors of long life had a larger count of naive CD4+ cells and greater diversity than aged donors. Older age went with lower TCR beta diversity per million T cells, in a roughly linear way.

Next came a second PCR, run for 7 to 11 cycles, which used a sample-barcoded 5' primer along with a J-beta primer mix. Per sample, CDR3-containing paired-end reads numbered at least 2.5 million. TCRdb re-derived calls from the 5' RACE reads in MiXCR, one entry per CDR3 protein. Of roughly 800,000 distinct CDR3 sequences listed, 53% are singletons. The chain couples TRBV20-1 to TRBJ2-7; D is tentatively TRBD1 or TRBD2 (5 bases each). The source material was blood. This TCR was recovered from a man older than 75 in good health. In DNA form, the CDR3 reads TGCAGTGCTGTCCGGGACGGCTACGAGCAGTACTTC. Translation gives CSAVRDGYEQYF.